Listed below are T cell receptor beta chains from one sample, sequenced in a study of beta chain features in type 1 diabetes. Here immunoSEQ multiplex PCR was the method, and the copy in TCRdb shows in-frame clones only, minus some. The data show 900,000 or so clones, roughly 15% seen once. Sequences were obtained from naive CD4+ T cells from blood. These receptors came from a woman aged 18-29 years in good health. The CDR3 runs from the conserved cysteine through the conserved F or W. A D gene is named only where the DNA matches it firmly. A clone size is listed for some rows: how often the clone was seen (once, few, many), or a class if it is expanded.

J | D | size | V | CDR3 | DNA
TRBJ1-2 | - | - | TRBV28 | CASSLSRRYTF | TGTGCCAGCAGTTTATCACGACGCTACACCTTC
TRBJ1-3 | - | - | TRBV18 | CASSPTGATGNTIYF | TGTGCCAGCTCACCGACGGGGGCAACTGGAAACACCATATATTTT
TRBJ2-5 | TRBD1 | - | TRBV28 | CASTPGTGGLGTQYF | TGTGCCAGCACCCCTGGGACAGGGGGTTTGGGGACCCAGTACTTC
TRBJ1-2 | - | - | TRBV7-2 | CASSLSGQGYGYTF | TGTGCCAGCAGCTTAAGCGGGCAGGGATATGGCTACACCTTC
TRBJ1-3 | TRBD1 | few | TRBV9 | CASSVRDRGGNTIYF | TGTGCCAGCAGCGTGAGGGACAGGGGTGGAAACACCATATATTTT
TRBJ1-4 | - | few | TRBV10-3 | CAISDSNEKLFF | TGTGCCATCAGCGACAGTAATGAAAAACTGTTTTTT
TRBJ2-7 | - | few | TRBV28 | CASRGSQWEQYF | TGTGCCAGCAGAGGTAGTCAGTGGGAGCAGTACTTC
TRBJ2-3 | - | - | TRBV5-4 | CASSLEPISSTDTQYF | TGTGCCAGCAGCTTGGAGCCCATATCTAGCACAGATACGCAGTATTTT
TRBJ1-2 | - | - | TRBV15 | CATSWIMIGRGAGSYGYTF | TGTGCCACCAGCTGGATCATGATTGGACGCGGGGCTGGTTCTTATGGCTACACCTTC
TRBJ2-6 | - | - | TRBV5-4 | CASSFGTSSSGANVLTF | TGTGCCAGCAGCTTCGGGACGTCCAGCTCTGGGGCCAACGTCCTGACTTTC
TRBJ1-3 | - | few | TRBV9 | CASSVAGPGNTIYF | TGTGCCAGCAGCGTAGCTGGGCCGGGAAACACCATATATTTT
TRBJ2-7 | TRBD1 | - | TRBV5-1 | CASSLTRGSSYEQYF | TGCGCCAGCAGCTTGACCAGGGGGAGCTCCTACGAGCAGTACTTC
TRBJ2-5 | TRBD2 | few | TRBV7-9 | CASSPGTSGSRETQYF | TGTGCCAGCAGCCCAGGGACTAGCGGGAGTCGAGAGACCCAGTACTTC
TRBJ2-6 | - | few | TRBV5-1 | CASSPTLRSGANVLTF | TGCGCCAGCAGCCCGACATTGAGGTCCGGGGCCAACGTCCTGACTTTC
TRBJ2-1 | - | once | TRBV5-1 | CASAPGGLGADEQFF | TGCGCCAGCGCCCCCGGCGGACTGGGGGCCGATGAGCAGTTCTTC
TRBJ2-1 | - | few | TRBV7-2 | CASSLGLRNEQFF | TGTGCCAGCAGCTTAGGGCTCCGCAATGAGCAGTTCTTC
TRBJ2-4 | TRBD2 | few | TRBV7-9 | CASSLFARGLGLAKNIQYF | TGTGCCAGCAGCTTATTCGCGCGGGGACTAGGACTAGCCAAAAACATTCAGTACTTC
TRBJ1-3 | - | few | TRBV9 | CASSVGTLSGNTIYF | TGTGCCAGCAGCGTAGGGACACTCTCTGGAAACACCATATATTTT
TRBJ1-2 | - | - | TRBV7-2 | CASSPAGDGYTF | TGTGCCAGCAGCCCGGCGGGCGATGGCTACACCTTC
TRBJ2-3 | TRBD2 | - | TRBV28 | CASSRVGRGSTDTQYF | TGTGCCAGCAGCCGCGTGGGGAGGGGAAGCACAGATACGCAGTATTTT
TRBJ2-3 | - | - | TRBV7-9 | CASTSTGLAVADTQYF | TGTGCCAGCACCAGCACGGGCTTAGCGGTCGCAGATACGCAGTATTTT
TRBJ2-1 | TRBD1 | - | TRBV10-1 | CASSVSRGYNEQFF | TGCGCCAGCAGTGTGTCCAGGGGGTACAATGAGCAGTTCTTC
TRBJ1-2 | - | - | TRBV18 | CASSPQGLDYGYTF | TGTGCCAGCTCACCCCAGGGGTTGGACTATGGCTACACCTTC
TRBJ2-5 | TRBD2 | - | TRBV9 | CASSSLAGWETQYF | TGTGCCAGCAGCTCCTTAGCGGGATGGGAGACCCAGTACTTC
TRBJ2-3 | - | - | TRBV4-3 | CASSQGVSGYTDTQYF | TGCGCCAGCAGCCAAGGGGTCAGCGGGTACACAGATACGCAGTATTTT
TRBJ1-5 | - | - | TRBV19 | CASTTGPQVDQPQHF | TGTGCCAGTACTACCGGGCCTCAGGTAGATCAGCCCCAGCATTTT
TRBJ2-7 | - | - | TRBV20-1 | CSARDAYEQYF | TGCAGTGCTAGAGACGCCTACGAGCAGTACTTC
TRBJ2-3 | - | - | TRBV10-3 | CAISNGLGATSKGDTQYF | TGTGCCATCAGTAATGGGCTCGGGGCCACTTCAAAAGGGGATACGCAGTATTTT
TRBJ1-4 | - | - | TRBV25-1 | CASSETVARKLFF | TGTGCCAGCAGTGAGACTGTCGCGAGAAAACTGTTTTTT
TRBJ2-7 | TRBD2 | - | TRBV11-2 | CASSLDERGTRGTYEQYF | TGTGCCAGCAGCTTAGATGAGAGAGGGACTAGGGGTACCTACGAGCAGTACTTC
TRBJ2-7 | - | few | TRBV11-2 | CASSLAGPAPWEQYF | TGTGCCAGCAGCTTAGCGGGACCCGCGCCGTGGGAGCAGTACTTC
TRBJ2-1 | TRBD2 | - | TRBV2 | CASSAGLAVYNEQFF | TGTGCCAGCAGTGCAGGACTAGCAGTCTACAATGAGCAGTTCTTC
TRBJ2-1 | - | - | TRBV6-5 | CASSTAYEQFF | TGTGCCAGCAGTACCGCCTATGAGCAGTTCTTC
TRBJ2-1 | - | - | TRBV18 | CASSLDMLVVTVNEQFF | TGTGCCAGCTCACTGGATATGCTCGTGGTGACTGTCAATGAGCAGTTCTTC
TRBJ2-1 | - | few | TRBV7-2 | CASSRRGGGPNEQFF | TGTGCCAGCAGCCGCAGGGGAGGGGGTCCTAATGAGCAGTTCTTC
TRBJ2-3 | - | - | TRBV18 | CASSLNRQPGTDTQYF | TGTGCCAGCTCACTGAATAGACAGCCCGGCACAGATACGCAGTATTTT
TRBJ2-7 | TRBD1 | few | TRBV15 | CATSRSTDRGSYEQYF | TGTGCCACCAGTCGTAGCACGGACAGGGGGTCATACGAGCAGTACTTC
TRBJ2-1 | TRBD1 | few | TRBV7-9 | CASSWDRATYNEQFF | TGTGCCAGCAGCTGGGACAGGGCCACCTACAATGAGCAGTTCTTC
TRBJ2-3 | - | few | TRBV14 | CASSQLSTDTQYF | TGTGCCAGCAGCCAACTGAGCACAGATACGCAGTATTTT
TRBJ2-2 | TRBD1 | - | TRBV9 | CASSVDGTGGGGELFF | TGTGCCAGCAGCGTAGATGGGACAGGGGGCGGCGGGGAGCTGTTTTTT
TRBJ2-7 | TRBD2 | - | TRBV7-8 | CASSLEASGMHLQQYF | TGTGCCAGCAGCTTAGAAGCTAGCGGGATGCACCTCCAGCAGTACTTC
TRBJ2-6 | - | few | TRBV27 | CASSYRGSGANVLTF | TGTGCCAGCAGTTACCGAGGATCTGGGGCCAACGTCCTGACTTTC
TRBJ1-4 | TRBD1 | - | TRBV27 | CASSLVQGVGKLFF | TGTGCCAGCAGTTTGGTCCAGGGGGTGGGAAAACTGTTTTTT
TRBJ1-5 | - | few | TRBV10-3 | CAISDSLWGDQPQHF | TGTGCCATCAGTGACTCCCTGTGGGGAGACCAGCCCCAGCATTTT
TRBJ1-1 | - | - | TRBV11-2 | CASSLAPGVEAFF | TGTGCCAGCAGCTTAGCCCCAGGGGTTGAAGCTTTCTTT
TRBJ2-5 | - | - | TRBV6-5 | CASSPTGQETQYF | TGTGCCAGCAGCCCAACGGGCCAAGAGACCCAGTACTTC
TRBJ2-7 | - | - | TRBV6-5 | CASSQSGTYIYEQYF | TGTGCCAGCAGCCAATCCGGGACTTATATTTACGAGCAGTACTTC
TRBJ2-1 | TRBD1 | - | TRBV11-2 | CASSLDPRGLSYNEQFF | TGTGCCAGCAGCTTAGATCCCAGGGGGTTATCCTACAATGAGCAGTTCTTC
TRBJ2-7 | - | - | TRBV6-5 | CASSYWADSYEQYF | TGTGCCAGCAGTTACTGGGCAGACTCCTACGAGCAGTACTTC
TRBJ2-3 | - | - | TRBV18 | CASSIADTDTQYF | TGTGCCAGCTCAATAGCAGACACAGATACGCAGTATTTT